The T cell receptor beta chain under discussion was sequenced for a study of cytomegalovirus exposure and HLA in healthy donors. This clone occurred a few times. Other DNA sequences in the sample encode the same CDR3. PCR primers comprised 60 Vbeta and 13 Jbeta primers. Clones were read by immunoSEQ multiplex PCR, and TCRdb kept only the in-frame ones, dropping some. Seen here are over 70,000 clones, 80% observed once, and the top ten hold approximately 2%. Losses at the gene ends were 4 bases for V and 2 bases for J; bases not matched to a gene: 3. Looked up from germline, CDR1 is MNHEY and CDR2 is SVGAGI. This CDR3 has 14 amino acids.

The genes are TRBV6-5 and TRBJ1-1; 8 positions agree with TRBD1. What was sequenced was PBMCs. This TCR was recovered from a man aged 18 to 29 in good health and CMV-seronegative. Here the CDR3 reads CASSSGQGNTEAFF. As DNA, the CDR3 is TGTGCCAGCAGTTCCGGACAGGGAAACACTGAAGCTTTCTTT.